This T cell receptor (beta chain) was captured in a study of technical replicates of blood from several donors. Germline assignment: CDR1 MNHNS and CDR2 SASEGT. This CDR3 is 15 amino acids long. J gave up 8 bases and V 4 bases, and 11 bases lay outside the gene matches. Sequencing was performed with immunoSEQ multiplex PCR; in TCRdb, only in-frame clones are kept and a portion is missing. The sample shows under 90,000 clones, roughly 96% of them seen only once. The TCR was taken from a human donor in good health. The sample was T cells isolated from PBMCs. J is TRBJ1-2 and V is TRBV6-1, with 9 bases matching TRBD1. CDR3 in amino acids: CASSVTGGAGSGYTF. The CDR3 DNA sequence: TGTGCCAGCAGTGTCACAGGGGGCGCCGGGAGCGGCTACACCTTC.